The 30 T cell receptor beta chains below were found in one sample sequenced in a study of Ad26.COV2.S vaccination and SARS-CoV-2 variants. The method was immunoSEQ multiplex PCR; TCRdb's version includes in-frame clones alone and lacks a portion of them. The sample lists some 240,000 clones; around nine tenths were seen once. The treatment: around 19 received Ad26.COV2.S at low or high dose, single or two shots; roughly five received placebo; per-sample allocation not given. After the first vaccine or placebo injection, samples were drawn on day 63. The specimen was peripheral blood, collected in a trial of Ad26.COV2.S vaccine versus placebo. All receptors come from a person between 18 and 60 years old who received the Ad26.COV2.S COVID-19 vaccine or a placebo.

The rearrangement links TRBV4-3 to TRBJ2-7, with D perhaps matching TRBD1 or TRBD2 (5 bases each). V lost 2 bases to trimming and J lost 2 bases, with 10 bases between them. The CDR3 length is 14 residues. CDR1 is LGHNA and CDR2 is YSLEER in the germline V gene. Written as DNA, the CDR3 is TGCGCCAGCAGCCAACTTCGAGGGGCCTACGAGCAGTACTTC. Amino acid sequence: CASSQLRGAYEQYF.

This chain joins TRBV30 and TRBJ1-6; no definite D call. The CDR3 is 12 residues long. Germline V gene lookup returns CDR1 GTSNPN and CDR2 SVGIG (reference sequence). Trimming removed 2 bases from V and 5 bases from J, with 4 bases in between. CDR3 DNA: TGTGCCTGGAGTAACAATAATTCACCCCTCCACTTT. This encodes CAWSNNNSPLHF.

The V gene is TRBV21-1, the J gene TRBJ2-7; TRBD2 is taken as the D call from the table, unchecked against the DNA. TRBV21-1 is deemed a pseudogene. This CDR3 has 19 amino acids. Written as DNA, the CDR3 is TGTGCCAGCAGCTCCAGGACAGGGACCGGGACTAGCGTTTCCTACGAGCAGTACGTC. Encoded protein: CASSSRTGTGTSVSYEQYV.

The J gene is TRBJ2-7, the V gene TRBV6-5; D gene unclear. Germline assignment: CDR1 MNHEY and CDR2 SVGAGI. V was shortened by 10 bases and J by 2 bases, with 9 bases between the two germline ends. This CDR3 comprises 11 residues. The CDR3 nucleotides are TGTGCCACCAGACAAGCCTACGAGCAGTACGTC. This translates into CATRQAYEQYV.

V gene TRBV4-3 combines with J gene TRBJ1-6; 8 positions agree with TRBD1. CDR3 size: 16 residues. The germline CDR1 and CDR2 sequences are LGHNA and YSLEER. Losses at the gene ends were 3 bases for V and 10 bases for J; bases not matched to a gene: 11. CDR3: CASSQKRTGIKSPLHF. Written as DNA, the CDR3 is TGCGCCAGCAGCCAGAAAAGGACAGGGATTAAGTCACCCCTCCACTTT.

The J gene is TRBJ2-3, the V gene TRBV7-8, with TRBD2 matching 12 bases. The CDR3 has 15 residues. V was pared by 3 bases and J by 5 bases, with 3 bases of the junction left unmatched. Germline V CDR1 and CDR2: SGHVS, FQNEAQ. CDR3 nucleotides: TGTGCCAGCAGCTTTTTGGGACTAGCGGGAGATACGCAGTATTTT. It yields the protein CASSFLGLAGDTQYF.

This chain links TRBV7-8 with TRBJ2-1, with 16 bases identical to TRBD2. The trim removed 5 bases at V and 5 bases at J, leaving 6 bases unmatched. The length of the CDR3 is 17 residues. CDR1 is SGHVS, CDR2 FQNEAQ, per germline. The chain's CDR3 is CASSPPGLAGGNNEQFF. CDR3 in DNA: TGTGCCAGCAGCCCCCCGGGACTAGCGGGGGGGAACAATGAGCAGTTCTTC.

The chain carries TRBV18 and TRBJ1-1, with D possibly matching TRBD1 (5 bases). Germline CDR1 reads KGHSH; CDR2 reads LQKENI. V lost 0 bases to trimming and J lost 1 base, with 12 bases between them. CDR3 size: 16 residues. CDR3 region: CASSPPAGRGNTEAFF. In DNA form, the CDR3 reads TGTGCCAGCTCACCACCGGCAGGGCGCGGGAACACTGAAGCTTTCTTT.

The genes are TRBV6-6 and TRBJ2-2, with D perhaps TRBD1 (6 bases). Germline values: CDR1 MNHNY, CDR2 SVGAGI (reference sequence). The CDR3 covers 13 residues. V lost 8 bases and J lost 5, with 12 bases in between. The CDR3: CASGSGETGELFF. CDR3 nucleotides: TGTGCCAGCGGGTCAGGGGAGACCGGGGAGCTGTTTTTT.

This clone showed up just a few times. The V call is TRBV28, the J call TRBJ2-1; unclear D gene. CDR1 is MDHEN and CDR2 is SYDVKM in the germline V gene. This CDR3 is built from 19 residues. V gave up 2 bases and J gave up 1 base, with 21 bases separating them. The CDR3 bases are TGTGCCAGCAGTTTACCCGGTTATTCCCCCGGGCTTTCCTACAATGAGCAGTTCTTC. This gives the protein CASSLPGYSPGLSYNEQFF.

This chain connects TRBV30 to TRBJ1-1; D is uncertain. The CDR3 spans 13 residues. Germline values: CDR1 GTSNPN, CDR2 SVGIG (reference sequence). The V and J ends lost 1 base and 4 bases respectively, with 10 bases between them. The CDR3 loop reads CAWSETLSTEAFF. CDR3 DNA sequence: TGTGCCTGGAGTGAGACTTTGAGCACTGAAGCTTTCTTT.

The rearrangement uses TRBV6-2 or TRBV6-3 and TRBJ2-2, with D possibly TRBD2 on 7 matching bases. V was cut by 7 bases and J by 6 bases, with 18 bases left in between. Germline CDR1 is MNHEY and CDR2 is SVGEGT. The CDR3 extends over 15 amino acids. In DNA form, the CDR3 reads TGTGCCAGCACCCCTCGGGGGGCAGGGTCCGGGGAGCTGTTTTTT. Residues: CASTPRGAGSGELFF.

The chain combines TRBV30 with TRBJ1-5, with unresolved D. V shed 0 bases and J shed 6 bases, with 9 bases lying between them. From germline, CDR1 is GTSNPN and CDR2 SVGIG (reference sequence). The CDR3 contains 13 residues. DNA for the CDR3: TGTGCCTGGAGTGTAAATCGTGGTCAGCCCCAGCATTTT. It encodes CAWSVNRGQPQHF.

The sample holds one count of this clone. The rearrangement uses TRBV6-5 and TRBJ2-7, with a weak D call TRBD1 (6 bases). Germline CDR1 reads MNHEY; CDR2 reads SVGAGI. Trimming stripped 0 bases from V and 4 bases from J, with 13 bases between. The CDR3 has 15 residues. In nucleotides, the CDR3 is TGTGCCAGCAGTTACTCGCGATTAACAGGGTACGAGCAGTACGTC. It yields the protein CASSYSRLTGYEQYV.

The V and J genes are TRBV19 and TRBJ2-1; the match to TRBD2 covers 9 bases. The CDR3 totals 17 residues. After removal of 0 bases from V and 6 bases from J, the junction contained 9 bases not matched to a gene. Germline loops: CDR1 LNHDA, CDR2 SQIVND (reference sequence). The CDR3 nucleotides are TGTGCCAGTAGTATAGATTTGACTAGCGGTGCAACCAATGAGCAGTTCTTC. This translates into CASSIDLTSGATNEQFF. Based on the CDR3 plus reference TRBV19 and TRBJ2-1, the full variable domain is DGGITQSPKYLFRKEGQNVTLSCEQNLNHDAMYWYRQDPGQGLRLIYYSQIVNDFQKGDIAEGYSVSREKKESFPLTVTSAQKNPTAFYLCASSIDLTSGATNEQFFGPGTRLTVL.

Here the CDR3 DNA reads TGCGCCAGCAGTGACTTGCGGGAGGCGGGTCGGAATGAGCAGTTCTTC. Translated, it gives CASSDLREAGRNEQFF. The chain recombines TRBV10-1 with TRBJ2-1, with 8 bases fitting TRBD2. CDR3 length: 16 amino acids. Germline trimming cut 3 bases from V and 7 bases from J; bases unmatched to any gene: 11. Looked up from germline, CDR1 is WNHNN and CDR2 is SYGVQD (reference sequence).

The chain couples TRBV5-1 to TRBJ2-1; 11 bases are shared with TRBD2. The V and J ends lost 4 bases and 6 bases, in that order; junction bases with no gene match: 9. The CDR3 loop spans 16 amino acids. Germline CDR1 SGHRS, CDR2 YFSETQ. CDR3 DNA sequence: TGCGCCAGCAGCGTTTTAGCGGGGGGGCGTCTCAATGAGCAGTTCTTC. Translated: CASSVLAGGRLNEQFF.

This clone was detected only a few times. The chain links TRBV2 to TRBJ2-7; D is ambiguous. CDR1 SNHLY and CDR2 FYNNEI come from the germline V gene. V shed 7 bases and J shed 3 bases, with 7 bases lying between them. CDR3 length: 11 amino acids. CDR3 coding DNA: TGTGCCAGCATACAGCACTACGAGCAGTACGTC. Translation gives CASIQHYEQYV.

The rearrangement joins TRBV20-1 to TRBJ2-7; weak D call: TRBD1 (6 bases). In germline, CDR1 is DFQATT, CDR2 SNEGSKA (reference sequence). The V end lost 5 bases, the J end lost 11 bases, and 16 bases lay between the germline ends. The CDR3 runs 11 residues. CDR3 in amino acids: CSAARQGKKYF. In nucleotides, the CDR3 is TGCAGTGCTGCTCGCCAGGGGAAAAAGTACTTC.

J is TRBJ2-3 and V is TRBV5-1; either TRBD1 or TRBD2 may fit D (5 bases each). The V gene lost 0 bases and the J gene lost 1 base, with 15 bases spanning the gap. The CDR3 length is 17 residues. The germline V gene has CDR1 SGHRS and CDR2 YFSETQ. CDR3 region: CASSLAGKGVRTDTQYF. For the CDR3, the DNA is TGCGCCAGCAGCTTGGCCGGGAAAGGGGTTCGCACAGATACGCAGTATTTT. Looking up the rest from reference TRBV5-1 and TRBJ2-3 gives the full variable domain: KAGVTQTPRYLIKTRGQQVTLSCSPISGHRSVSWYQQTPGQGLQFLFEYFSETQRNKGNFPGRFSGRQFSNSRSEMNVSTLELGDSALYLCASSLAGKGVRTDTQYFGPGTRLTVL.

The V call is TRBV2, the J call TRBJ1-2, with D unresolved. Germline V CDR1 and CDR2: SNHLY, FYNNEI. The CDR3 contains 14 residues. V was pared by 4 bases and J by 4 bases, with 13 bases between. The CDR3 nucleotides are TGTGCCAGCAGTGTACGGGGATTAGGCTATGGCTACACCTTC. It codes for CASSVRGLGYGYTF.

Only a few counts were recorded for this clone. The rearrangement uses TRBV29-1 and TRBJ2-1; 7 nucleotides match TRBD1. This CDR3 is 14 amino acids long. V lost 7 bases and J lost 8; bases outside the gene matches: 14. Germline CDR1 and CDR2: SQVTM and ANQGSEA. CDR3 nucleotide sequence: TGCAGCGGCACTGGGAAAGGGGGCGTCGATGAGCAGTTCTTC. Translating gives CSGTGKGGVDEQFF.

The chain uses TRBV18 and TRBJ2-4; D is unresolved. The germline V and J ends were trimmed by 3 bases and 1 base, with 7 bases remaining between them. Germline-derived CDR1 and CDR2 are KGHSH and LQKENI. This CDR3 spans 14 amino acids. The CDR3 sequence: CASSPGPAKNIQYF. The CDR3 bases are TGTGCCAGCTCACCTGGCCCGGCCAAAAACATTCAGTACTTC.

V usage is TRBV30 and J usage is TRBJ2-3; D gene uncertain. The CDR3 loop spans 13 amino acids. In germline, CDR1 is GTSNPN, CDR2 SVGIG (reference sequence). Trimming shortened V by 5 bases and J by 6 bases, and 15 bases separated the two germline ends. The CDR3 region has the DNA TGTGCCTGGCTGGGTGCCCCCTCTGATACGCAGTATTTT. Amino acids: CAWLGAPSDTQYF.

The chain couples TRBV3-1 (or the pseudogene TRBV3-2) to TRBJ2-7; D may be TRBD2 (7 bases). CDR3 length: 17 residues. The V gene's germline CDR1 is LGHDT and CDR2 YNNKEL (reference sequence). Trimming pared 4 bases from V and 6 bases from J, leaving 25 bases between. CDR3 nucleotides: TGTGCCAGCAGCCCCACTTTGGCGGGGGCAGTTAGCTCCGAGCAGTACTTC. Protein sequence: CASSPTLAGAVSSEQYF.

This clone appeared a single time. Other DNA sequences within the sample encode an identical CDR3. The gene calls are TRBV4-1 and TRBJ2-7, with TRBD1 identical over 7 bases. The germline V gene encodes CDR1 MGHRA and CDR2 YSYEKL. V trimming: 5 bases; J trimming: 1 base; junction bases outside the gene matches: 5. The CDR3 covers 14 residues. The CDR3 protein is CASSRDRVSYEQYF. CDR3 DNA: TGCGCCAGCAGCAGAGACAGGGTATCCTACGAGCAGTACTTC.

The gene calls are TRBV10-2 and TRBJ1-4, with a tentative D call TRBD1 (5 bases). CDR1 is WSHSY, CDR2 SAAADI, per germline. Trimming left V 5 bases short and J 8 bases short, with 15 bases between. The CDR3 covers 14 residues. The CDR3 loop is CASSLPQGGEKLFF. Here the CDR3 DNA reads TGCGCCAGCAGTTTACCTCAGGGAGGGGAAAAACTGTTTTTT.

This rearrangement joins TRBV6-5 to TRBJ1-1; tentative D call: TRBD1 (6 bases). There are 12 residues in the CDR3. The V and J ends lost 6 bases and 6 bases respectively, with 11 bases between them. Per the germline V gene, CDR1 is MNHEY and CDR2 is SVGAGI. The chain's CDR3 is CASRGGRAEAFF. In DNA form, the CDR3 reads TGTGCCAGCAGGGGGGGGCGGGCTGAAGCTTTCTTT.

This clone was counted many times. The chain has TRBV5-1 and TRBJ1-1; D perhaps matches TRBD1 (5 bases). The CDR3 totals 13 residues. V lost 4 bases and J 4 bases, leaving 11 bases between the germline ends. In germline, CDR1 is SGHRS, CDR2 YFSETQ. The CDR3 spells CASSLFGGTEAFF. The CDR3 region has the DNA TGCGCCAGCAGCCTGTTCGGGGGCACTGAAGCTTTCTTT.

The J gene is TRBJ1-6, the V gene TRBV2, with D hard to call. Trimming left V 1 base short and J 0 bases short, with 7 bases between. The CDR3 has 16 residues. Germline values: CDR1 SNHLY, CDR2 FYNNEI. CDR3 nucleotides: TGTGCCAGCAGTGAAGGTTGGAGCTCCTATAATTCACCCCTCCACTTT. Its protein product is CASSEGWSSYNSPLHF.